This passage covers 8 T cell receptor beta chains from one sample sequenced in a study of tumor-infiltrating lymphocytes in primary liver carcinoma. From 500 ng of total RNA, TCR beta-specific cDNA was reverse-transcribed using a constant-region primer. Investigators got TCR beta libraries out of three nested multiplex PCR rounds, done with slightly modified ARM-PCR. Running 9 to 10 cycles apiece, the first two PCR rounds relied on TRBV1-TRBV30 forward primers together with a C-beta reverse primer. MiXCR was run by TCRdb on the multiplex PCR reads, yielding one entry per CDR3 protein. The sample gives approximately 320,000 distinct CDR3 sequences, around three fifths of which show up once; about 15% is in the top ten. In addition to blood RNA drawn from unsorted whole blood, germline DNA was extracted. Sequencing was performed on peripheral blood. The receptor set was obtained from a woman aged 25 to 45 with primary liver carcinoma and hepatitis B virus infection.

DNA for the CDR3: TGTGCCAGCAGTTTTCGGGGGGGGACAGTAGAGACCCAGTACTTC. Amino acid sequence: CASSFRGGTVETQYF. The rearrangement links TRBV28 to TRBJ2-5; D may be TRBD2 (8 bases). The length of the CDR3 is 15 residues. Trimming shortened V by 3 bases and J by 4 bases, and 15 bases separated the two germline ends. Germline CDR1 MDHEN, CDR2 SYDVKM.

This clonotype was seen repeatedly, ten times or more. Here the CDR3 DNA reads TGTGCCAGCAGCCAAGATCTCAGGGTGGCTTCTGGAAACACCATATATTTT. Translation: CASSQDLRVASGNTIYF. This rearrangement joins TRBV4-2 to TRBJ1-3; D possibly corresponds to TRBD1 (5 bases). This CDR3 region has 17 residues. CDR1 is LGHNA, CDR2 YNFKEQ, per germline. Between the trimmed V and J ends, which lost 0 bases and 1 base, there was a span of 13 bases.

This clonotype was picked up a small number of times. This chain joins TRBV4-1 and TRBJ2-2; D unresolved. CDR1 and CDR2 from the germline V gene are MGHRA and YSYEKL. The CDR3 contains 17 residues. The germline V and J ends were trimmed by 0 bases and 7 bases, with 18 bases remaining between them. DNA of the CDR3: TGCGCCAGCAGCCAAGATAGCCTAACCTCGTACGGCGGGGAGCTGTTTTTT. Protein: CASSQDSLTSYGGELFF.

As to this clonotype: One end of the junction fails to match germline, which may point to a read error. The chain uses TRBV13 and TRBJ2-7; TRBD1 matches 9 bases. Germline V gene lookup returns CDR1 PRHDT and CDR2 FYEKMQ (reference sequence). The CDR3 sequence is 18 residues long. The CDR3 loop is CASSEGTGTGNLAHEQYF. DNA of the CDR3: TGTGCCAGCAGCGAAGGGACCGGGACAGGGAATCTGGCCCACGAGCAGTACTTT.

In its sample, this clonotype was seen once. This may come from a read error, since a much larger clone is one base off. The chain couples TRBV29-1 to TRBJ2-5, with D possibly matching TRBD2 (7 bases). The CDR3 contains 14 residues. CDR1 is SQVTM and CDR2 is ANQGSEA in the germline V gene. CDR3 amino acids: CSFERGGSQETQYF. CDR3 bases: TGCAGCTTTGAAAGGGGGGGCTCCCAAGAGACCCAGTACTTC.

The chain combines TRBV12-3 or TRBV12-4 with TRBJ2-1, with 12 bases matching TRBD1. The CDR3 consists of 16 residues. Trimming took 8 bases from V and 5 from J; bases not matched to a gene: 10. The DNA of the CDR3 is TGTGCCAGCGTTTTCTCGGGACAGGGGGCAAACAATGAGCAGTTCTTC. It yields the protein CASVFSGQGANNEQFF.

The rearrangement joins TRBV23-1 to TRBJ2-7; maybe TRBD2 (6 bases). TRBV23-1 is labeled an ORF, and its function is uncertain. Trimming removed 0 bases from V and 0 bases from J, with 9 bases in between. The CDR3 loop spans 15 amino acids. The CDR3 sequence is CASSQSRDFSYEQYF. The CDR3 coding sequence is TGCGCCAGCAGTCAATCGCGGGATTTCTCCTACGAGCAGTACTTC.

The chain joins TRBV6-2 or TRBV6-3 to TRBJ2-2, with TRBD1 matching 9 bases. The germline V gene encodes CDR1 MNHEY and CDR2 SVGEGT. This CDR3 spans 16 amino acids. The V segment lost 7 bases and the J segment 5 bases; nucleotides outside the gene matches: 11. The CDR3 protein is CASNSIGTGFTGELFF. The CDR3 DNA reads TGTGCCAGCAATTCCATCGGGACAGGGTTTACCGGGGAGCTGTTTTTT.